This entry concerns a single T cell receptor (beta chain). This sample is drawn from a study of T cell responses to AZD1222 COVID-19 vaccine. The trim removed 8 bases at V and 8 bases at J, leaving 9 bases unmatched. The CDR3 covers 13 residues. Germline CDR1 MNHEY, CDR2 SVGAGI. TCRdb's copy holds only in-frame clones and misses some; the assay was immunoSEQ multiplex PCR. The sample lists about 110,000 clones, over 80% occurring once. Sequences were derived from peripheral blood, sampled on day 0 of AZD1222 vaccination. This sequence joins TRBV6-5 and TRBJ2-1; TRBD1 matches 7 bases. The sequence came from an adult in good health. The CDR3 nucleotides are TGTGCCAGCTCAAGACAGGGCGGCGATGAGCAGTTCTTC. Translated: CASSRQGGDEQFF.